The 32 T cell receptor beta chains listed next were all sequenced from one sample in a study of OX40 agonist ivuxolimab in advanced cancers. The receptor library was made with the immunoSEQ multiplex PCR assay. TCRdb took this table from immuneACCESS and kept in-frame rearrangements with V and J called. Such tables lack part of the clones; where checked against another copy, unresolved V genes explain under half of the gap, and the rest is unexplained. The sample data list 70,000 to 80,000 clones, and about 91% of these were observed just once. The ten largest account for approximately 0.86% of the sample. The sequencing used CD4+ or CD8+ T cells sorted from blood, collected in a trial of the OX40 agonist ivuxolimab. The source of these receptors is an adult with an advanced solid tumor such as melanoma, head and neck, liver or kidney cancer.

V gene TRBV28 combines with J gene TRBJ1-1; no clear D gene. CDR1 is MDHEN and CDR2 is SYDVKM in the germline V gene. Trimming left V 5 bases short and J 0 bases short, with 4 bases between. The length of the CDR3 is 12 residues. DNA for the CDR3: TGTGCCAGCAGTGACATGAACACTGAAGCTTTCTTT. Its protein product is CASSDMNTEAFF.

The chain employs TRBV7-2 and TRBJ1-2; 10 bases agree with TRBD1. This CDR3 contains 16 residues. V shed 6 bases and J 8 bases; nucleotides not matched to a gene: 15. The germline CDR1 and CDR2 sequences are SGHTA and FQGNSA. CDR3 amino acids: CASSLIRQGAQRGYTF. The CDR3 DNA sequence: TGTGCCAGCAGTCTAATTAGACAGGGGGCCCAGAGAGGCTACACCTTC.

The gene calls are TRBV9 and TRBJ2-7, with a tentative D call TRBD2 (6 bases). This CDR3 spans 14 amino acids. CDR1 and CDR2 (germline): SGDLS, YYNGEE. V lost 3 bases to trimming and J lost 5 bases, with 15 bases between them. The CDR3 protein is CASSGEEGLNEQYF. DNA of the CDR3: TGTGCCAGCAGCGGGGAGGAGGGGCTGAACGAGCAGTACTTC.

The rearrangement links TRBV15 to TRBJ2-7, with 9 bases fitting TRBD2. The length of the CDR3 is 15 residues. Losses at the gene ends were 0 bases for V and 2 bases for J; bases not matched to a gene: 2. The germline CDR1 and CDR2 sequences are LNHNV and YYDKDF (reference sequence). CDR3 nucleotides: TGTGCCACCAGCAGAGAGGCTAGCGGGACCTACGAGCAGTACTTC. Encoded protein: CATSREASGTYEQYF.

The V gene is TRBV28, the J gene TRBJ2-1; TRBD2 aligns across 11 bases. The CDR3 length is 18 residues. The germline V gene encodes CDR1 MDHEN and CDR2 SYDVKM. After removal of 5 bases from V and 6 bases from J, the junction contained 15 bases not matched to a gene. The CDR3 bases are TGTGCCAGCAGTCCCCGGACAGGGGTGACTAGCGGGGCCAATGAGCAGTTCTTC. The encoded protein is CASSPRTGVTSGANEQFF. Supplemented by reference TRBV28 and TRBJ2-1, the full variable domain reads DVKVTQSSRYLVKRTGEKVFLECVQDMDHENMFWYRQDPGLGLRLIYFSYDVKMKEKGDIPEGYSVSREKKERFSLILESASTNQTSMYLCASSPRTGVTSGANEQFFGPGTRLTVL.

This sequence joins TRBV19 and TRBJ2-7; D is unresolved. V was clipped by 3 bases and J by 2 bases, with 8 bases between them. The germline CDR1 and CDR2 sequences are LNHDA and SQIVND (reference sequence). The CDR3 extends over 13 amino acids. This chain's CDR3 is CASSMHFPYEQYF. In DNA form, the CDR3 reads TGTGCCAGTAGTATGCACTTCCCCTACGAGCAGTACTTC. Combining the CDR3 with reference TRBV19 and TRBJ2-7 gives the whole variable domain DGGITQSPKYLFRKEGQNVTLSCEQNLNHDAMYWYRQDPGQGLRLIYYSQIVNDFQKGDIAEGYSVSREKKESFPLTVTSAQKNPTAFYLCASSMHFPYEQYFGPGTRLTVT.

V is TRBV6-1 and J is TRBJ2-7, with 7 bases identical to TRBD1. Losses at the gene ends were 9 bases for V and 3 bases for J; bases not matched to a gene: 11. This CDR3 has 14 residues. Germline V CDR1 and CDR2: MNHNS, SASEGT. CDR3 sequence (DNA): TGTGCCAGTACTTGGGGACAGCCATTCTACGAGCAGTACTTC. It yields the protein CASTWGQPFYEQYF.

This CDR3 is CASPRRAVTQYF. In DNA form, the CDR3 reads TGTGCCAGCCCGAGAAGGGCTGTGACCCAGTACTTC. The chain joins TRBV7-3 to TRBJ2-5, with D uncertain. Germline CDR1 reads SGHTA; CDR2 reads FQGTGA. Between the trimmed V and J ends, which lost 8 bases and 7 bases, there was a span of 14 bases. CDR3 length: 12 residues.

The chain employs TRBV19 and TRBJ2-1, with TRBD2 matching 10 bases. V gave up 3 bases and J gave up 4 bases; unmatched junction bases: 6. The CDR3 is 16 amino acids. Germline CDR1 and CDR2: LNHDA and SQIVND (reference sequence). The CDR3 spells CASSISPAGGYNEQFF. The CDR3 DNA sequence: TGTGCCAGTAGTATTTCCCCAGCGGGAGGGTACAATGAGCAGTTCTTC. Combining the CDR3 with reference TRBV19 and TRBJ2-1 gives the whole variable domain DGGITQSPKYLFRKEGQNVTLSCEQNLNHDAMYWYRQDPGQGLRLIYYSQIVNDFQKGDIAEGYSVSREKKESFPLTVTSAQKNPTAFYLCASSISPAGGYNEQFFGPGTRLTVL.

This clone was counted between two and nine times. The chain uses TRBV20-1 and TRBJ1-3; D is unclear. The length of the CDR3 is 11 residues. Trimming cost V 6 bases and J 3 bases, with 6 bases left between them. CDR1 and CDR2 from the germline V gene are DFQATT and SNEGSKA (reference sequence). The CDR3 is CSANFGNTIYF. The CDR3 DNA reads TGCAGTGCGAACTTTGGAAACACCATATATTTT.

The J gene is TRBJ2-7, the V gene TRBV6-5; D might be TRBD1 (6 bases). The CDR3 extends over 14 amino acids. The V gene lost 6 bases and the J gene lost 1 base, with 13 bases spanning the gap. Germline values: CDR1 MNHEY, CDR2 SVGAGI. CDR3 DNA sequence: TGTGCCAGCAGGGAACAGGGCCTATCCTACGAGCAGTACTTC. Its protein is CASREQGLSYEQYF.

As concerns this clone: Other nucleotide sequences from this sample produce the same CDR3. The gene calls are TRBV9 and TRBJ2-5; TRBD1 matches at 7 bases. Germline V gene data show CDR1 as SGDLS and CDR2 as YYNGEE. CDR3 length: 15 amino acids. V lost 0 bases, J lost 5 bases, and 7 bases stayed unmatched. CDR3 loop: CASSVGDRDVETQYF. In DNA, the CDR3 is TGTGCCAGCAGCGTAGGAGACAGGGACGTCGAGACCCAGTACTTC.

As DNA, the CDR3 is TGTGCCAGCAGCAAAGCCCCTCAAGGAAATCAGCCCCAGCATTTT. This gives the protein CASSKAPQGNQPQHF. The V gene is TRBV21-1, the J gene TRBJ1-5. TRBV21-1 corresponds to a pseudogene. The CDR3 extends over 15 amino acids.

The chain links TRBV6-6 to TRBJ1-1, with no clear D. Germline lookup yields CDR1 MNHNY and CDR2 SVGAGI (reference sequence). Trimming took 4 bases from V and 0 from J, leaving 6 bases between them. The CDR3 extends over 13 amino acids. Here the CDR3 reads CASSLTLNTEAFF. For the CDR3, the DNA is TGTGCCAGCAGTTTAACACTGAACACTGAAGCTTTCTTT.

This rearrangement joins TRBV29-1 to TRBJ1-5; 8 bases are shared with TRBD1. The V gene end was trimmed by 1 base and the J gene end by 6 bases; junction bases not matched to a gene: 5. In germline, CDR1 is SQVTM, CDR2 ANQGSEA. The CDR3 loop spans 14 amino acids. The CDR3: CSVEGQGAGQPQHF. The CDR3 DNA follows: TGCAGCGTTGAAGGTCAGGGGGCAGGTCAGCCCCAGCATTTT.

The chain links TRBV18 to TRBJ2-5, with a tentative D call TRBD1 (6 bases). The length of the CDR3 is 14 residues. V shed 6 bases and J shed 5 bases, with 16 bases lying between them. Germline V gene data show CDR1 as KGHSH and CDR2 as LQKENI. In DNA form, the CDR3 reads TGTGCCAGCTCGCTTTCTACAGGGCGGGAGACCCAGTACTTC. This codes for CASSLSTGRETQYF.

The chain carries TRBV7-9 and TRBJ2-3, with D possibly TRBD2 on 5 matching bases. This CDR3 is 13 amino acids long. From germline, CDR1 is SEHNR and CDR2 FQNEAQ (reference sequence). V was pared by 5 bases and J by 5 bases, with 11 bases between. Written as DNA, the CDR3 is TGTGCCAGCAGCCTCCCCGGGATAGATACGCAGTATTTT. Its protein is CASSLPGIDTQYF.

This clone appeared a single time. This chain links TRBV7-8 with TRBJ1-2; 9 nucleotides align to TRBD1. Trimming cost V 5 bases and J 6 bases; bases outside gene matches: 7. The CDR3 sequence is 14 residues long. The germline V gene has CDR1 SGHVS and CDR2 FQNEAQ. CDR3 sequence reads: CASSPATGGDGYTF. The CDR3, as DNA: TGTGCCAGCAGCCCAGCGACAGGGGGAGATGGCTACACCTTC.

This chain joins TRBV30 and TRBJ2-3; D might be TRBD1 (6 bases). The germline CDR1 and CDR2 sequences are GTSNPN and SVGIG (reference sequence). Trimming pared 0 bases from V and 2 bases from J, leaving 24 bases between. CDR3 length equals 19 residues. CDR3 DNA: TGTGCCTGGAGTGTACGTTCCTTCTTGACAGGCTCCTTCACAGATACGCAGTATTTT. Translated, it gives CAWSVRSFLTGSFTDTQYF.

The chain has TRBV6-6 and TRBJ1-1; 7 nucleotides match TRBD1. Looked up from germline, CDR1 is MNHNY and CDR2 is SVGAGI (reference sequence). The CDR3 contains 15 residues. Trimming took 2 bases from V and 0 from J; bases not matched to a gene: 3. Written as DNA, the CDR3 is TGTGCCAGCAGTTACCCGGGACAGCTGAACACTGAAGCTTTCTTT. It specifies CASSYPGQLNTEAFF.

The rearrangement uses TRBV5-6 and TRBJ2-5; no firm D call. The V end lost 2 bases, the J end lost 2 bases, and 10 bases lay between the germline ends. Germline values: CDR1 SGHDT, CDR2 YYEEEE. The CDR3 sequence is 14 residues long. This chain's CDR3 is CASSFGTLQETQYF. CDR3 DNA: TGTGCCAGCAGCTTTGGAACCCTGCAAGAGACCCAGTACTTC.

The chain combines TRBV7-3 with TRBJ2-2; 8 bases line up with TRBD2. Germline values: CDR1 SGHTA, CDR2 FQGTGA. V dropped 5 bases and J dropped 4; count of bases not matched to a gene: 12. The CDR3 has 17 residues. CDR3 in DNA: TGTGCCAGCAGCGATTATTCCGGGAGGGTGGGCACCGGGGAGCTGTTTTTT. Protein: CASSDYSGRVGTGELFF.

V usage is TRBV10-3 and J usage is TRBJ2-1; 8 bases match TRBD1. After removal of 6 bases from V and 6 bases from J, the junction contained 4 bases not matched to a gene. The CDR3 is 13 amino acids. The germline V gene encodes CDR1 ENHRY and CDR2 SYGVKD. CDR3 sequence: CAISLTGANEQFF. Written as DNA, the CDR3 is TGTGCCATCAGCCTGACAGGGGCCAATGAGCAGTTCTTC.

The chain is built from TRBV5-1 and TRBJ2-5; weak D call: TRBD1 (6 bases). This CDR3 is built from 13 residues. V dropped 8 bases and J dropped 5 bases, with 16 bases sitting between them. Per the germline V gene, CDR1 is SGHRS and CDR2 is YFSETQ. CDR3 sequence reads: CASRQELGETQYF. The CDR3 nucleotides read TGCGCCAGTAGACAGGAGTTAGGGGAGACCCAGTACTTC.

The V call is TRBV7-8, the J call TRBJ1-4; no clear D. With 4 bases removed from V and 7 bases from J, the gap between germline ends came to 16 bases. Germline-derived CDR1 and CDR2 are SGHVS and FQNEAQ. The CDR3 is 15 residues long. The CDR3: CASSYQRHGGEKLFF. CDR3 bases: TGTGCCAGCAGCTACCAGCGACACGGCGGTGAAAAACTGTTTTTT.

The CDR3 reads CASSRTGGQPQHF. CDR3 nucleotides: TGCGCCAGCAGCAGGACAGGGGGGCAGCCCCAGCATTTT. The V and J genes are TRBV5-1 and TRBJ1-5; 10 bases map to TRBD1. The CDR3 is 13 amino acids. The germline CDR1 and CDR2 sequences are SGHRS and YFSETQ. With 4 bases clipped from V and 7 bases from J, the junction kept 2 bases outside the gene matches. Variable domain in full (rest from reference TRBV5-1 and TRBJ1-5): KAGVTQTPRYLIKTRGQQVTLSCSPISGHRSVSWYQQTPGQGLQFLFEYFSETQRNKGNFPGRFSGRQFSNSRSEMNVSTLELGDSALYLCASSRTGGQPQHFGDGTRLSIL.

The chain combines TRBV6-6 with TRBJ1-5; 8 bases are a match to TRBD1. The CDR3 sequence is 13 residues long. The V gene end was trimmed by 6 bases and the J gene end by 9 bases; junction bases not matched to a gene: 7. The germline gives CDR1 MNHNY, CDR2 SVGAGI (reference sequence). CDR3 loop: CASSPGGGLPQHF. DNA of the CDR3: TGTGCCAGCAGCCCAGGGGGCGGTCTGCCCCAGCATTTT.

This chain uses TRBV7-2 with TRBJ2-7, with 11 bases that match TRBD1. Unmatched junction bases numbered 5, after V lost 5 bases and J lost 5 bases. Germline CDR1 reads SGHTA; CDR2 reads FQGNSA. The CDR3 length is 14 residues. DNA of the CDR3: TGTGCCAGCAGCCGGGACAGGGGGACGCACGAGCAGTACTTC. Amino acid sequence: CASSRDRGTHEQYF.

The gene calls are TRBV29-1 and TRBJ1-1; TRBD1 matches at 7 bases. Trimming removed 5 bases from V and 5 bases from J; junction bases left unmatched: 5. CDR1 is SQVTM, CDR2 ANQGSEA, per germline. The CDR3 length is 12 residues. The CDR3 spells CSVLGGRTEAFF. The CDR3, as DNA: TGCAGCGTTTTAGGGGGCCGGACTGAAGCTTTCTTT. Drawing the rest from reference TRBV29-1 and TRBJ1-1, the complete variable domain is SAVISQKPSRDICQRGTSLTIQCQVDSQVTMMFWYRQQPGQSLTLIATANQGSEATYESGFVIDKFPISRPNLTFSTLTVSNMSPEDSSIYLCSVLGGRTEAFFGQGTRLTVV.

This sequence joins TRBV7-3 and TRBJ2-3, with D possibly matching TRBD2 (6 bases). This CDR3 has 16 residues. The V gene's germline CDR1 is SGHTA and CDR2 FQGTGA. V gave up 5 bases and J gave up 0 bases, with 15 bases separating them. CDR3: CASSTGTSVSTDTQYF. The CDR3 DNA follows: TGTGCCAGCAGCACCGGGACTTCAGTTAGCACAGATACGCAGTATTTT.

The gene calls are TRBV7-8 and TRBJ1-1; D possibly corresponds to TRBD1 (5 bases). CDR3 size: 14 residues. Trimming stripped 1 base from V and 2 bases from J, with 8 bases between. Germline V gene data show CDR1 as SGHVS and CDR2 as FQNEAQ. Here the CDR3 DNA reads TGTGCCAGCAGCTTAGTACAGGCCAACACTGAAGCTTTCTTT. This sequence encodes CASSLVQANTEAFF.

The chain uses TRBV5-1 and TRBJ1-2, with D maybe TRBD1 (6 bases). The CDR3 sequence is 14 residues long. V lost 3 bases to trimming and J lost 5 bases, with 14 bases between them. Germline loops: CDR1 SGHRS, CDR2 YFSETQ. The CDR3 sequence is CASSSPQGPYGYTF. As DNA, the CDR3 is TGCGCCAGCAGCTCCCCACAGGGACCTTATGGCTACACCTTC.